Listed here are 5 T cell receptor beta chains from one sample, sequenced in a study of blood T cell repertoires in COVID-19. Repertoires were generated with immunoSEQ multiplex PCR, while TCRdb's copy carries only in-frame clones and drops some. Among around 200,000 clones listed, 80% to 85% were seen once. The sequenced sample consisted of peripheral blood. These receptors were obtained from a human donor with acute or convalescent COVID-19. The donor label of this sample is uncertain.

The rearrangement joins TRBV18 to TRBJ1-3, with D maybe TRBD1 (5 bases). CDR1 and CDR2 (germline): KGHSH, LQKENI. Trimming removed 4 bases at V and 4 bases at J, with 14 bases between. CDR3 size: 15 residues. The CDR3 is CASSLGEGPGNTIYF. CDR3 nucleotides: TGTGCCAGCTCACTAGGGGAAGGACCCGGAAACACCATATATTTT.

This rearrangement joins TRBV9 to TRBJ2-3; 9 bases map to TRBD2. Germline lookup yields CDR1 SGDLS and CDR2 YYNGEE. V was clipped by 3 bases and J by 12 bases; unmatched bases: 8. The CDR3 consists of 13 residues. Here the CDR3 reads CASSARPGTSQYF. CDR3 sequence (DNA): TGTGCCAGCAGCGCCCGACCCGGGACTAGCCAGTATTTT.

This clone appeared a single time. The V call is TRBV2, the J call TRBJ2-3, with 10 bases aligning to TRBD2. Trimming removed 2 bases from V and 6 bases from J; junction bases left unmatched: 8. There are 16 residues in the CDR3. CDR1 and CDR2 from the germline V gene are SNHLY and FYNNEI. CDR3 region: CASSESLAGAWDTQYF. The DNA for the CDR3 is TGTGCCAGCAGTGAAAGTCTAGCGGGGGCTTGGGATACGCAGTATTTT.

V and J are TRBV25-1 and TRBJ2-1; possibly TRBD2 for D (6 bases). The CDR3 loop spans 15 amino acids. CDR1 is MGHDK and CDR2 is SYGVNS in the germline V gene. Trimming took 6 bases from V and 9 from J, leaving 21 bases between them. CDR3 DNA sequence: TGTGCCAGCAGGCCGTGGGACTCTCGATATGGTGAGCAGTTCTTC. Translating gives CASRPWDSRYGEQFF.

This clone was picked up a small number of times. V and J are TRBV5-6 and TRBJ2-7; tentative D call: TRBD2 (5 bases). The CDR3 runs to 15 residues. Deletions cut 0 bases from V and 2 bases from J, with 12 bases between. CDR1 and CDR2 from the germline V gene are SGHDT and YYEEEE. The CDR3 DNA is TGTGCCAGCAGCTTGGAACTAGGGCTTACCTACGAGCAGTACTTC. Translation gives CASSLELGLTYEQYF.